This T cell receptor (beta chain) was captured by sequencing in a study of a mutant IDH1 vaccine in newly diagnosed glioma. Across the study: Patients got their first vaccination 4-6 weeks after radiotherapy alone, or with temozolomide cycles.

Study-level findings and limits: Shifts in the top peripheral T cell clonotypes seemed unrelated to pseudoprogression.

The method was immunoSEQ multiplex PCR; TCRdb's version includes in-frame clones alone and lacks a portion of them. This table holds some 48,000 clones, approximately 80% found once. Time point noted: week 35, safety follow-up. It was 300 ug of mutant IDH1 20-mer peptide that made up each vaccine dose, given with topical imiquimod. The patients received vaccinations eight times, in weeks 1, 3, 5, 7, 11, 15, 19 and 23. New WHO grade 3 or 4 astrocytomas that were IDH1-mutant and ATRX-lost occurred in the donors. Comments on this clone: Its target is unknown.

The CDR3 runs to 15 residues. Germline CDR1 LGHNA, CDR2 YSLEER. V was clipped by 0 bases and J by 0 bases; unmatched bases: 2. This TCR derives from a man in his forties with glioma. This chain joins TRBV4-3 and TRBJ2-7, with 7 bases fitting TRBD2. The sample here was PBMCs, taken from a glioma patient whose treatment included an IDH1 peptide vaccine. This CDR3 reads CASSQEGGSSYEQYV. Written as DNA, the CDR3 is TGCGCCAGCAGCCAAGAGGGCGGGAGCTCCTACGAGCAGTACGTC.